This T cell receptor beta chain was sequenced for a study of shared clonotypes between healthy human individuals. Sorted-subset replicate PCR reactions were performed with approximately 200 ng DNA, corresponding to tens of thousands of T cell genomes. Clones were sequenced by immunoSEQ multiplex PCR, and TCRdb holds only the in-frame ones, with some missing. Of millions of clones in the sample, 85% to 95% were seen once. Per the germline V gene, CDR1 is SQVTM and CDR2 is ANQGSEA. V lost 3 bases and J 10 bases, leaving 14 bases between the germline ends. The CDR3 contains 12 residues. Regarding this clone: Its antigen remains unidentified.

Overall study results and limits: The naive CD4 repertoires of several donors were compared, and approximately 5% of clonotypes were shared.

The sequence was collected from a man aged 18 to 29 in good health. The sample was naive CD4+ T cells sorted from blood. Subset given: CD45RA+ positively selected. The rearrangement uses TRBV29-1 and TRBJ2-3; the D is unclear. In nucleotides, the CDR3 is TGCAGCGTTGAGGACGGCGTGTCAGCGCAGTATTTT. Translated, it gives CSVEDGVSAQYF.